Sequencing of this T cell receptor beta chain was carried out in a study of blood T cell repertoires in COVID-19. As for the study in general: Acute and convalescent COVID-19 samples came from the United States, Italy and Spain. T cells, B-cell-depleted T cells, or PBMCs provided the cDNA or gDNA that served as material.

Germline V lookup: CDR1 MNHNS, CDR2 SASEGT. The ends lost 4 bases at V and 4 bases at J; junction bases unmatched: 10. The CDR3 extends over 16 amino acids. Per the authors' pipeline: Amplification from reference gene primers served as the basis for estimated nucleated cell counts. Clones were read by immunoSEQ multiplex PCR, and TCRdb kept only the in-frame ones, dropping some. V, J and clone size derive from that table, while D and trimming were established from the DNA sequence. Of more than 50,000 clones detected, approximately 91% appear once; the ten largest clones hold 1.6%. The TCR comes from a human donor in a cohort sampled during active COVID-19. The genes are TRBV6-1 and TRBJ2-5; 9 nucleotides agree with TRBD2. The sequenced material came from peripheral blood. The CDR3 bases are TGTGCCAGCAGTGGCCTGGCAGCGGGAGGCAGAGAGACCCAGTACTTC. Its translation is CASSGLAAGGRETQYF.